The 21 T cell receptor beta chains in this list originate from one sample, sequenced in a study of identical twins. Using its own MiXCR run on the 5' RACE reads, TCRdb lists one record per CDR3 protein. Seen here are 300,000 to 400,000 distinct CDR3 sequences, 12% observed once, and the top ten hold just over 7%. This same sample was also taken into another study, of yellow fever vaccine responses in identical twins.

The sequencing sample was made of CD8+ T cells sorted from blood. Receptors were obtained from a woman aged 18-29 years in good health.

This clonotype was seen a few times. This chain links TRBV27 with TRBJ2-3; 7 nucleotides line up with TRBD1. The V gene's germline CDR1 is MNHEY and CDR2 SMNVEV (reference sequence). V was clipped by 1 base and J by 10 bases; unmatched bases: 8. This CDR3 has 14 amino acids. In DNA, the CDR3 is TGTGCCAGCAGTTTATTAGGCGGACAGGAGTCGCAGTATTTT. Encoded protein: CASSLLGGQESQYF.

This clonotype showed up many times. CDR3 sequence: CASSPGLDSDTQYF. The CDR3 DNA reads TGTGCCAGCAGCCCGGGACTAGATTCAGATACGCAGTATTTT. This sequence joins TRBV7-2 and TRBJ2-3; 8 bases align to TRBD2. Germline lookup yields CDR1 SGHTA and CDR2 FQGNSA. The CDR3 length is 14 residues. Losses at the gene ends were 5 bases for V and 4 bases for J; bases not matched to a gene: 5.

This clonotype was detected ten times or more. The V call is TRBV12-3 or TRBV12-4, the J call TRBJ2-1, with TRBD1 matching 9 bases. This CDR3 spans 15 amino acids. V lost 5 bases, J lost 5 bases, and 7 bases stayed unmatched. DNA for the CDR3: TGTGCCAGCAGTGGCGGGACAGGGCCCAACAATGAGCAGTTCTTC. Protein product: CASSGGTGPNNEQFF.

V usage is TRBV2 and J usage is TRBJ2-3; D not resolved. The CDR3 is 19 residues long. Per germline, CDR1 SNHLY and CDR2 FYNNEI. Trimming cost V 8 bases and J 0 bases, with 27 bases left between them. The DNA of the CDR3 is TGTGCCAGCCCTTCGAGACCCCGGCTGCAGAAGACTAGCACAGATACGCAGTATTTT. Protein product: CASPSRPRLQKTSTDTQYF. The whole variable domain, remainder taken from reference TRBV2 and TRBJ2-3, is EPEVTQTPSHQVTQMGQEVILRCVPISNHLYFYWYRQILGQKVEFLVSFYNNEISEKSEIFDDQFSVERPDGSNFTLKIRSTKLEDSAMYFCASPSRPRLQKTSTDTQYFGPGTRLTVL.

This clonotype was seen more than once but under ten times. This rearrangement joins TRBV28 to TRBJ2-7; D gene ambiguous. V lost 6 bases and J lost 3, with 12 bases in between. The germline V gene encodes CDR1 MDHEN and CDR2 SYDVKM. This CDR3 comprises 13 residues. The CDR3 sequence is CASSPVQFYEQYF. CDR3 DNA: TGTGCCAGCAGCCCTGTCCAATTCTACGAGCAGTACTTC.

The chain employs TRBV21-1 and TRBJ1-3. TRBV21-1 is assigned pseudogene status. The CDR3 is 13 residues long. The CDR3 region has the DNA TGTGCCAGCAGCAAATCGGACAGAAACACCATATATTTT. Translated: CASSKSDRNTIYF.

This clonotype was seen a few times. The J gene is TRBJ1-2, the V gene TRBV11-3; D possibly corresponds to TRBD1 (6 bases). V gave up 0 bases and J gave up 6 bases, with 14 bases separating them. Per germline, CDR1 SGHNT and CDR2 YENEEA. The CDR3 totals 15 residues. CDR3 residues: CASSLDRGQLHGYTF. DNA for the CDR3: TGTGCCAGCAGCTTAGATCGGGGGCAGCTTCATGGCTACACCTTC.

This clonotype was observed at least ten times. The chain recombines TRBV4-1 with TRBJ1-1, with D perhaps matching TRBD1 (6 bases). The CDR3 contains 16 residues. The V gene lost 6 bases and the J gene lost 1 base, with 18 bases spanning the gap. From germline, CDR1 is MGHRA and CDR2 YSYEKL. CDR3 residues: CASRALGQLSNTEAFF. In nucleotides, the CDR3 is TGCGCCAGCAGAGCGTTAGGACAGTTGTCGAACACTGAAGCTTTCTTT.

The gene calls are TRBV20-1 and TRBJ2-1; D might be TRBD1 (5 bases). From germline, CDR1 is DFQATT and CDR2 SNEGSKA (reference sequence). The CDR3 contains 10 residues. CDR3 nucleotides: TGCAGCCTCAGGGAAAATGAGCAGTTCTTC. Its translation is CSLRENEQFF.

This clonotype was picked up many times. The chain joins TRBV5-1 to TRBJ2-7; D could derive from TRBD1 or TRBD2 (7 bases each). CDR1 SGHRS and CDR2 YFSETQ come from the germline V gene. Deletions cut 3 bases from V and 4 bases from J, with 17 bases between. This CDR3 comprises 15 residues. In nucleotides, the CDR3 is TGCGCCAGCAGCTGGACAGGTGGGGAGGGGTACGAGCAGTACGTC. Its translation: CASSWTGGEGYEQYV.

This clonotype has just a few counts. This rearrangement joins TRBV5-5 to TRBJ1-5; tentatively, D is TRBD1 (6 bases). Germline CDR1 reads SGHKS; CDR2 reads YYEKEE (reference sequence). Trimming removed 4 bases at V and 5 bases at J, with 19 bases between. The CDR3 contains 16 residues. CDR3 coding DNA: TGTGCCAGCAGCCCGGCAGGGGCAGGGTACTATCAGCCCCAGCATTTT. Protein: CASSPAGAGYYQPQHF.

This clonotype was picked up many times. The chain joins TRBV29-1 to TRBJ2-1; TRBD2 is a possible D gene (6 bases). The CDR3 contains 14 residues. V dropped 4 bases and J dropped 4 bases, with 14 bases sitting between them. Germline lookup yields CDR1 SQVTM and CDR2 ANQGSEA. The CDR3 here is CSVGRAGAYNEQFF. DNA for the CDR3: TGCAGCGTTGGACGAGCGGGTGCATACAATGAGCAGTTCTTC.

This clonotype was observed a handful of times. The chain is built from TRBV7-2 and TRBJ2-7; 7 bases line up with TRBD1. The junction had 1 base not matched to a gene; V was cut back by 4 bases and J by 1 base. The CDR3 has 13 residues. Germline loops: CDR1 SGHTA, CDR2 FQGNSA. The CDR3 bases are TGTGCCAGCAGCTCCAGGGGGTCCTACGAGCAGTACGTC. Amino acids: CASSSRGSYEQYV.

There are a few counts of this clonotype. V is TRBV4-1 and J is TRBJ2-7, with a weak D call TRBD1 (5 bases). CDR3 size: 14 residues. Per the germline V gene, CDR1 is MGHRA and CDR2 is YSYEKL. V was cut by 1 base and J by 0 bases, with 7 bases left in between. The DNA of the CDR3 is TGCGCCAGCAGCCAAGTACAGGACTCCTACGAGCAGTACTTC. This sequence encodes CASSQVQDSYEQYF.

This clonotype was detected only a few times. The CDR3 DNA reads TGTGCCAGTCACCGCGGACTAGCGGGATACAATGAGCAGTTCTTC. Its translation is CASHRGLAGYNEQFF. The V call is TRBV7-9, the J call TRBJ2-1; 12 bases match TRBD2. Germline trimming cut 9 bases from V and 4 bases from J; bases unmatched to any gene: 7. CDR3 size: 15 residues. Germline loops: CDR1 SEHNR, CDR2 FQNEAQ (reference sequence).

The J gene is TRBJ2-7, the V gene TRBV2; D uncertain. Deletions cut 5 bases from V and 0 bases from J, with 14 bases between. The CDR3 has 15 residues. Germline V gene sequence: CDR1 SNHLY, CDR2 FYNNEI. The CDR3 nucleotides read TGTGCCAGCAGTCTACGGCCGAGGAGCTCCTACGAGCAGTACGTC. Translated, it gives CASSLRPRSSYEQYV.

This clonotype was seen more than once but under ten times. The V call is TRBV12-3 or TRBV12-4, the J call TRBJ2-2; possible D gene TRBD2, 5 bases. V was pared by 7 bases and J by 4 bases, with 10 bases between. The CDR3 has 13 residues. The CDR3 nucleotides read TGTGCCAGCACCCCGGGATCCACCGGGGAGCTGTTTTTT. It translates to CASTPGSTGELFF.

A few counts support this clonotype. The rearrangement joins TRBV15 to TRBJ2-1, with TRBD2 identical over 8 bases. The CDR3 is made up of 15 amino acids. Germline CDR1 LNHNV, CDR2 YYDKDF (reference sequence). V lost 7 bases, J lost 4 bases, and 9 bases stayed unmatched. CDR3 amino acids: CATNPSGSKYNEQFF. The CDR3 region has the DNA TGTGCCACCAACCCTAGCGGGTCGAAATACAATGAGCAGTTCTTC.

The rearrangement joins TRBV3-1 to TRBJ2-1; TRBD1 is a possible D gene (6 bases). This CDR3 is built from 18 residues. V was shortened by 5 bases and J by 5 bases, with 25 bases between the two germline ends. Germline values: CDR1 LGHDT, CDR2 YNNKEL (reference sequence). Written as DNA, the CDR3 is TGTGCCAGCAGCAAGGAGGTGACACGGACAGTGGGACACAATGAGCAGTTCTTC. It is translated as CASSKEVTRTVGHNEQFF.

The chain has TRBV4-1 and TRBJ2-7; no clear D gene. The CDR3 has 15 amino acids. V lost 1 base and J 0 bases, leaving 10 bases between the germline ends. Germline V gives CDR1 MGHRA, CDR2 YSYEKL. The DNA of the CDR3 is TGCGCCAGCAGCCAAGTCGGCGGCTTCTCCTACGAGCAGTACTTC. It is translated as CASSQVGGFSYEQYF.

This clonotype was counted a few times. V gene TRBV24-1 combines with J gene TRBJ2-5; TRBD2 is a possible D gene (6 bases). The CDR3 spans 16 residues. Trimming cost V 4 bases and J 2 bases, with 16 bases left between them. From germline, CDR1 is KGHDR and CDR2 SFDVKD. CDR3 coding DNA: TGTGCCACCAGTGACCGAACCGGGACTGAGCAAGAGACCCAGTACTTC. Protein sequence: CATSDRTGTEQETQYF.